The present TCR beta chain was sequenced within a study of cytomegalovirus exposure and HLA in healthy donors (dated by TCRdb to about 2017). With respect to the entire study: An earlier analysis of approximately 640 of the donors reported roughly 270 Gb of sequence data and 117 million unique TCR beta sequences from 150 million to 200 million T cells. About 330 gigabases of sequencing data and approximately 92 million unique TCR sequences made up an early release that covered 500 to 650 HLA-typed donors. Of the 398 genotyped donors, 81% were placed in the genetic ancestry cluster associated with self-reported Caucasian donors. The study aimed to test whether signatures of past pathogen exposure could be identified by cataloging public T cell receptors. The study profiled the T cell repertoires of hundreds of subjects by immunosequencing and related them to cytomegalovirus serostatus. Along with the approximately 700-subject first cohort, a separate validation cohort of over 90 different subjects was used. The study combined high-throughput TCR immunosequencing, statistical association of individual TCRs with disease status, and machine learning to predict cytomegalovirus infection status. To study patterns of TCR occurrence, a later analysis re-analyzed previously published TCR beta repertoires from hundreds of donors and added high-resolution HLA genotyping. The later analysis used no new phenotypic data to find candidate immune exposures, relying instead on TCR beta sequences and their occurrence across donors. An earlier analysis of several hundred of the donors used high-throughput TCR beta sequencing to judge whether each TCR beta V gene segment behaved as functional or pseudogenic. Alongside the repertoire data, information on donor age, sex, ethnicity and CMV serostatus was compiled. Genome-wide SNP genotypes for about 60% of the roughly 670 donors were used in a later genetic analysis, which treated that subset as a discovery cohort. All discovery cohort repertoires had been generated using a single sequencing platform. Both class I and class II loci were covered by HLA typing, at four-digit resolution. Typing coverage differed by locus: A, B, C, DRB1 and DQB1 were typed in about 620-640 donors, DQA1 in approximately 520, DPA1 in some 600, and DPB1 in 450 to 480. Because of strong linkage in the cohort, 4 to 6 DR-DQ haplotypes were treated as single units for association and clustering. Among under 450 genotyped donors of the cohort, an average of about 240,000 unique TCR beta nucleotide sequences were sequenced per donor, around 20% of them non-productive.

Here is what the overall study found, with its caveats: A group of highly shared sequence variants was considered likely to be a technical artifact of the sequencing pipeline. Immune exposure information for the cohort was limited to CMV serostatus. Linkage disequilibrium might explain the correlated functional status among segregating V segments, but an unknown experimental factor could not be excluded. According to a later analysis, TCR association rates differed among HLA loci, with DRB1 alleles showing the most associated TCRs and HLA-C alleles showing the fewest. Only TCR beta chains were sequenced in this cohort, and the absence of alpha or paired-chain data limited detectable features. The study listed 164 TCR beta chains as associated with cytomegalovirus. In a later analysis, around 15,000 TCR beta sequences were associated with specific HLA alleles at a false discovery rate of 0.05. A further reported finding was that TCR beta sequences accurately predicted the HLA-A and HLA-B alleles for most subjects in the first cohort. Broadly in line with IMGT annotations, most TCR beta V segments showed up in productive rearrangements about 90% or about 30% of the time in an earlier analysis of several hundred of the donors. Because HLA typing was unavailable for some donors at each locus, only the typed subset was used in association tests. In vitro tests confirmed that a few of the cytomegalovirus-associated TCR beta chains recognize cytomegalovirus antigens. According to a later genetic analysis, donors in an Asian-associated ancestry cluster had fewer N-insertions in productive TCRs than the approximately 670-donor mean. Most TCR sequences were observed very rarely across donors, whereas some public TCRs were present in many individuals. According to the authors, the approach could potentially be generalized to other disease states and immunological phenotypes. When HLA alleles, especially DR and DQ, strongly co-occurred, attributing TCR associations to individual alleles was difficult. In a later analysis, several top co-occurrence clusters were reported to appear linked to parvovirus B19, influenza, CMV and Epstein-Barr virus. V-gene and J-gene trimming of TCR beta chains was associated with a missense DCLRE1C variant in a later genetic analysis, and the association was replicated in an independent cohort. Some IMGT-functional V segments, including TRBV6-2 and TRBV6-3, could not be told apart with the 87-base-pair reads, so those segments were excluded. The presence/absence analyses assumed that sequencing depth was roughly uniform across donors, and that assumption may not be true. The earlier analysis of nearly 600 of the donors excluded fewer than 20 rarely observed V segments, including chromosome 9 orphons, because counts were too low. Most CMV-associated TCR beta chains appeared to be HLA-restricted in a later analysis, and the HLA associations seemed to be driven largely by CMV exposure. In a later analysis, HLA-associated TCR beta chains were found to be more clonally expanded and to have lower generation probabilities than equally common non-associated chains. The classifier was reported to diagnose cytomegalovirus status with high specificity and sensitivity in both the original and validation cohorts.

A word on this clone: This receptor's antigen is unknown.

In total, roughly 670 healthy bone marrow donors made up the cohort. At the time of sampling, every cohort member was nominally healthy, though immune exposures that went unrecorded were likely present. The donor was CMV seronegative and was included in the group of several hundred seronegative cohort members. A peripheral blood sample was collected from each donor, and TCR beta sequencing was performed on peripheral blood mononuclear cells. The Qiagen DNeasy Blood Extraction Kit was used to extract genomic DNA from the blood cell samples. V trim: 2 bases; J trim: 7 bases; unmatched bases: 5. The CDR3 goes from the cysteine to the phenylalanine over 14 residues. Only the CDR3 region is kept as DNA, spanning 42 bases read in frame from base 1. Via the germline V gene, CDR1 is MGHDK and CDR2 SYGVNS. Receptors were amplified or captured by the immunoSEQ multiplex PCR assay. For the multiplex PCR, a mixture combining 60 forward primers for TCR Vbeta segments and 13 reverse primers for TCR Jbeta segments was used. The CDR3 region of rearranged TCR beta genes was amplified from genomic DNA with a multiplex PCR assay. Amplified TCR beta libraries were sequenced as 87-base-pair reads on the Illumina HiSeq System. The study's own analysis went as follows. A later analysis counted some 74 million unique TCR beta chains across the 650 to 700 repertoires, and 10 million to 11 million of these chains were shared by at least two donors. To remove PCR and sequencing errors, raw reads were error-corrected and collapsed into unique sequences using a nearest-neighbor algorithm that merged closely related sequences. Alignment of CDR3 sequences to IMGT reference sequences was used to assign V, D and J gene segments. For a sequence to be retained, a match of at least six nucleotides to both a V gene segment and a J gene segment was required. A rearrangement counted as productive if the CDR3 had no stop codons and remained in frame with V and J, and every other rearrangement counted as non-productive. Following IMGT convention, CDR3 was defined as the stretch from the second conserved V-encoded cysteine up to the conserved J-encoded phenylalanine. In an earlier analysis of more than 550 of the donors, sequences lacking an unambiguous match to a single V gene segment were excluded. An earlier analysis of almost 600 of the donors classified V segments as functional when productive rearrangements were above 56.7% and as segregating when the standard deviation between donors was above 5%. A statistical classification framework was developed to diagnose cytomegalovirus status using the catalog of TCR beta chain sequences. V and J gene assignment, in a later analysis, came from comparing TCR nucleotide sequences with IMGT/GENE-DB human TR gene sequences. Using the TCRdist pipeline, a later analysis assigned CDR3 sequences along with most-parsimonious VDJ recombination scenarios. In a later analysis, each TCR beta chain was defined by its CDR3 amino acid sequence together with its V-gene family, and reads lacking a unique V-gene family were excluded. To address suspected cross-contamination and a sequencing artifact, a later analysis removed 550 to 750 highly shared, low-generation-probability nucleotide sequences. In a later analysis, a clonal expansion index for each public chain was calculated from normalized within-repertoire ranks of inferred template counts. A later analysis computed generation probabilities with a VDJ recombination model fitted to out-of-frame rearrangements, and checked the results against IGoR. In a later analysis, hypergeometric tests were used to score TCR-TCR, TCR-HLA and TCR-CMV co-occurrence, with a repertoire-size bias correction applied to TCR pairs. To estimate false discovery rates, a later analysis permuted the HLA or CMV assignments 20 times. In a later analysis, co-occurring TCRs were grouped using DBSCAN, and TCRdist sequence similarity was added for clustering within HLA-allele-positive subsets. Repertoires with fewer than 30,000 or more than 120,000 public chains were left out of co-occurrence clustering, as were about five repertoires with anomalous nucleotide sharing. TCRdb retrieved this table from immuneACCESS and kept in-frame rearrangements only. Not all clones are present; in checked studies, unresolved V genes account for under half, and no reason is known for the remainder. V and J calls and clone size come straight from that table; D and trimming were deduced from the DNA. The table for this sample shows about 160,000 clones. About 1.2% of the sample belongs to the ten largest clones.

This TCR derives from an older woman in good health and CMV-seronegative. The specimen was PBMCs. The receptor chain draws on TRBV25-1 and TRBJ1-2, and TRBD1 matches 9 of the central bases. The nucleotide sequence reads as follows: TGTGCCAGCAGTGAACAGGGACAGGGATTTGGCTACACCTTC. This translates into CASSEQGQGFGYTF.